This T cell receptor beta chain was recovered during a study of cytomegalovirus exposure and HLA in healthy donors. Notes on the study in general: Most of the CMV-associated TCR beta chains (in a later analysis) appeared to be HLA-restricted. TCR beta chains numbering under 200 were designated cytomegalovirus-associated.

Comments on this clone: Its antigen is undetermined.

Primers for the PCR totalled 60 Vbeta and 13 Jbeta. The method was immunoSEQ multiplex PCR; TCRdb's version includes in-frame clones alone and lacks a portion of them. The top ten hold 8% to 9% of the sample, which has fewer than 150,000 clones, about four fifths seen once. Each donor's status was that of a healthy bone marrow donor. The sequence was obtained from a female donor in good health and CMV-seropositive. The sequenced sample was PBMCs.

CDR3 sequence (DNA): TGTGCCAGCAGCTTGGGGCAGGGGAGTGCGCCCCAGCATTTT. This gives the protein CASSLGQGSAPQHF. The chain employs TRBV5-6 and TRBJ1-5; TRBD1 might be the D (6 bases). CDR1 is SGHDT, CDR2 YYEEEE, per germline. V was clipped by 0 bases and J by 9 bases, with 13 bases between them. The CDR3 runs 14 residues.